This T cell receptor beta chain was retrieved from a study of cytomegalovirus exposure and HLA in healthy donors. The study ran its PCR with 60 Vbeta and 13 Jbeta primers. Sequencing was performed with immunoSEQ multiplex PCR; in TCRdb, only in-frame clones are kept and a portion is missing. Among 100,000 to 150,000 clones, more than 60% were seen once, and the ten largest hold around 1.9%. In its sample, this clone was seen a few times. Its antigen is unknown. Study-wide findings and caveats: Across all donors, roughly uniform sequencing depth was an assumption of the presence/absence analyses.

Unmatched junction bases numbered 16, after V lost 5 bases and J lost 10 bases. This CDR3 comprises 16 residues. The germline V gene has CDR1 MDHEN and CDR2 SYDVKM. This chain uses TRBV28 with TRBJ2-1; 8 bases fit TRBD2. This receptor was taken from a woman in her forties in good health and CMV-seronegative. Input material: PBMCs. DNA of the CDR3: TGTGCCAGCAGTGCGGGGGGTCCTGGGCTCAGCAGAGAGCAGTTCTTC. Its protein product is CASSAGGPGLSREQFF. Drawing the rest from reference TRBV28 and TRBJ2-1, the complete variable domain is DVKVTQSSRYLVKRTGEKVFLECVQDMDHENMFWYRQDPGLGLRLIYFSYDVKMKEKGDIPEGYSVSREKKERFSLILESASTNQTSMYLCASSAGGPGLSREQFFGPGTRLTVL.